This is a list of T cell receptor beta chains from one sample in a study of T-cell reconstitution after alpha-beta-depleted transplantation in children. TCRdb recomputed calls from the PCR reads with MiXCR, one row per CDR3 protein. The sample consists of fewer than 700,000 distinct CDR3 sequences, 10% to 15% of them appearing once. Sequenced material: PBMCs, mostly from graft donor cells, taken 360 days after TCRalphabeta/CD19-depleted stem cell transplant. The receptors stem from a male patient younger than 18 who had a stem cell transplant for acute myeloid leukemia, so the T cells may come from the graft donor. The CDR3 runs from the conserved cysteine through the conserved F or W. The order of the fields is CDR3 DNA, CDR3 protein, D gene, clone size, J gene, V gene. A D gene is named only where the DNA matches it firmly. Clone sizes are given selectively: once, few, many, or a class where the clone is expanded.

CDR3nt: TGTGCCAGCAGTTATCGCCGGACTAGCGGTCACCAAGAGACCCAGTACTTC; CDR3aa: CASSYRRTSGHQETQYF; d_gene: TRBD2; abundance: many; j_gene: TRBJ2-5; v_gene: TRBV12-3/TRBV12-4
CDR3nt: TGCAGTGCTAGAGATCGGAAAGACACCGGGGAGCTGTTTTTT; CDR3aa: CSARDRKDTGELFF; d_gene: -; abundance: -; j_gene: TRBJ2-2; v_gene: TRBV20-1
CDR3nt: TGTGCCTTATACAGGGCCGCACTACGCTGTGGGGCGCTGGAAGAGACCCAGTACTTC; CDR3aa: CALYRAALRCGALEETQYF; d_gene: -; abundance: few; j_gene: TRBJ2-5; v_gene: TRBV24-1
CDR3nt: TGTGCCAGCAGTCGACGAGGCGACACCGGGGAGCTGTTTTTT; CDR3aa: CASSRRGDTGELFF; d_gene: -; abundance: many; j_gene: TRBJ2-2; v_gene: TRBV12-3/TRBV12-4
CDR3nt: TGCGCCAGCAGCTTGGCATCCACTAGCGGGAGTTCGAACACCGGGGAGCTGTTTTTT; CDR3aa: CASSLASTSGSSNTGELFF; d_gene: TRBD2; abundance: few; j_gene: TRBJ2-2; v_gene: TRBV5-1
CDR3nt: TGTGCCAGCAGTTTTCCGCTATTTAGGTCCAATGAGCAGTTCTTC; CDR3aa: CASSFPLFRSNEQFF; d_gene: -; abundance: few; j_gene: TRBJ2-1; v_gene: TRBV12-3/TRBV12-4
CDR3nt: TGTGCCAGCAGCTACCCAGTCTCCTCCGGGGAGCTGTTTTTT; CDR3aa: CASSYPVSSGELFF; d_gene: -; abundance: few; j_gene: TRBJ2-2; v_gene: TRBV7-8
CDR3nt: TGTGCCAGCATACCCCCCCCCGGGGGGAACACCGGGGAGCTGTTTTTT; CDR3aa: CASIPPPGGNTGELFF; d_gene: -; abundance: few; j_gene: TRBJ2-2; v_gene: TRBV28
CDR3nt: TGTGCCTGGACCCTGACAGGGATCCCCACTGAAGCTTTCTTT; CDR3aa: CAWTLTGIPTEAFF; d_gene: TRBD1; abundance: few; j_gene: TRBJ1-1; v_gene: TRBV30
CDR3nt: TGTGCCAGCAGCGTATTTCTCCCTCAGTCAGAGCAGTTCTTC; CDR3aa: CASSVFLPQSEQFF; d_gene: -; abundance: -; j_gene: TRBJ2-1; v_gene: TRBV9
CDR3nt: TGTGCCAGCAGTTACAGCCAGGGTTTCGTCGAGCAGTACTTC; CDR3aa: CASSYSQGFVEQYF; d_gene: -; abundance: -; j_gene: TRBJ2-7; v_gene: TRBV6-5
CDR3nt: TGCAGTGCTATTTTTCTACGGGGCGGACCCTACGAGCAGTACTTC; CDR3aa: CSAIFLRGGPYEQYF; d_gene: -; abundance: -; j_gene: TRBJ2-7; v_gene: TRBV20-1
CDR3nt: TGTGCCAGCTCACCACTCCCATCCTGGAAGCCGAACACCGGGGAGCTGTTTTTT; CDR3aa: CASSPLPSWKPNTGELFF; d_gene: -; abundance: few; j_gene: TRBJ2-2; v_gene: TRBV18
CDR3nt: TGTGCCAGCAGCTTAGGTTCCCGGCGTGAGCAGTTCTTC; CDR3aa: CASSLGSRREQFF; d_gene: -; abundance: many; j_gene: TRBJ2-1; v_gene: TRBV7-3
CDR3nt: TGTGCCAGCAGCTGGGCGGGTTACAATGAGCAGTTCTTC; CDR3aa: CASSWAGYNEQFF; d_gene: -; abundance: many; j_gene: TRBJ2-1; v_gene: TRBV7-8
CDR3nt: TGTGCCAGCAGCAAAGTGTCGGGATCACATTCTGGAAACACCATATATTTT; CDR3aa: CASSKVSGSHSGNTIYF; d_gene: -; abundance: once; j_gene: TRBJ1-3; v_gene: TRBV21-1
CDR3nt: TGTGCCAGCAGCGTAGGCAGAATTAACACTGAAGCTTTCTTT; CDR3aa: CASSVGRINTEAFF; d_gene: -; abundance: -; j_gene: TRBJ1-1; v_gene: TRBV9
CDR3nt: TGTGCCAGCAGTTTTCCAACAGGCAGCTCCTACAATGAGCAGTTCTTC; CDR3aa: CASSFPTGSSYNEQFF; d_gene: -; abundance: -; j_gene: TRBJ2-1; v_gene: TRBV12-3/TRBV12-4
CDR3nt: TGTGCCAGCAGCTATACTAGCGGGACAGGAGATACGCAGTATTTT; CDR3aa: CASSYTSGTGDTQYF; d_gene: TRBD2; abundance: many; j_gene: TRBJ2-3; v_gene: TRBV7-2
CDR3nt: TGTGCCAGCAGCCAACAGGGGACAGGGACCCAATTCCCCTACAATGAGCAGTTCTTC; CDR3aa: CASSQQGTGTQFPYNEQFF; d_gene: TRBD1; abundance: -; j_gene: TRBJ2-1; v_gene: TRBV4-2
CDR3nt: TGTGCCAGCAGTCTAATGACGGGGTACAATGAGCAGTTCTTC; CDR3aa: CASSLMTGYNEQFF; d_gene: -; abundance: many; j_gene: TRBJ2-1; v_gene: TRBV28